This TCR beta chain is drawn from a study of blood T cell repertoires in COVID-19. In the source study's methods: By means of reference gene primer amplification, nucleated cell counts were estimated. Produced via immunoSEQ multiplex PCR; TCRdb's table is partial and in-frame only. V and J calls plus clone size are reproduced from that table; the DNA served to infer D and trimming. Counted here are around 64,000 clones, under 90% occurring once; the ten biggest clones make up approximately 3%. The receptor's source is a man between 50 and 59 years old with active COVID-19. The sequencing input was peripheral blood.

The DNA of the CDR3 is TGTGCCAGCAGTTACCCGGGAGAGGGGGAGCAGTACTTC. Protein sequence: CASSYPGEGEQYF. This chain links TRBV6-5 with TRBJ2-7; tentative D call: TRBD2 (6 bases). The CDR3 is 13 amino acids. Per germline, CDR1 MNHEY and CDR2 SVGAGI. Trimming removed 2 bases from V and 7 bases from J, with 12 bases in between.